The rows below give T cell receptor beta chains drawn from one sample of a study of blood T cell repertoires in COVID-19. TCRdb's table, derived via immunoSEQ multiplex PCR, lists solely in-frame clones and lacks some. This repertoire shows approximately 250,000 clones, over 75% found once; its top ten account for about 10%. Sequenced input: peripheral blood. These receptors came from a woman aged 70-85 years with COVID-19, enrolled during active disease. Each CDR3 is given with its conserved first and last residue.

V	J	CDR3
TRBV4-1	TRBJ2-1	CASSQLPGTRDNEQFF
TRBV10-3	TRBJ1-6	CAISGEGTPLHF
TRBV7-2	TRBJ1-1	CASSLDFGTARNTEAFF
TRBV3-1/TRBV3-2	TRBJ2-7	CASSDGTAYEQYF
TRBV5-5	TRBJ2-2	CASSLERQGGLANTGELFF
TRBV30	TRBJ2-3	CAWSAKGNRQGVSTDTQYF
TRBV4-1	TRBJ1-4	CASSQERRNEKLFF
TRBV28	TRBJ2-5	CASSLSGDPQETQYF
TRBV12-3/TRBV12-4	TRBJ2-7	CASSFGSSYEQYF
TRBV7-3	TRBJ1-4	CASSRGGGTNEKLFF
TRBV7-2	TRBJ1-3	CASSLDTGSGNTIYF
TRBV28	TRBJ1-5	CASRPLGTGAQPQHF
TRBV30	TRBJ2-1	CAWSGGIEQFF
TRBV7-3	TRBJ2-5	CASSLTSGEGETQYF
TRBV19	TRBJ1-5	CASRDRSMSKPQHF
TRBV6-5	TRBJ2-1	CASSYGTRGGANEQFF
TRBV3-1/TRBV3-2	TRBJ1-2	CASSHSDRGNKNF
TRBV10-3	TRBJ2-3	CATQGDFSTDTQYF
TRBV7-8	TRBJ1-1	CASSRVGQGASEAFF
TRBV5-1	TRBJ1-2	CASSLEQGMNYGYTF
TRBV2	TRBJ1-2	CASRGQGDYGYTF
TRBV28	TRBJ1-2	CASSMRAVGYGYTF
TRBV19	TRBJ1-1	CASKLDAGDARAFF
TRBV27	TRBJ2-5	CASSKGTSGGVGETQYF
TRBV7-9	TRBJ2-2	CASSRQGDTGELFF
TRBV11-2	TRBJ1-2	CASSLDRGRGYTF
TRBV19	TRBJ1-5	CASDRGGQPQHF
TRBV4-1	TRBJ1-2	CASSQTGGDYGYTF
TRBV9	TRBJ2-1	CASSLISAYNEQFF
TRBV3-1/TRBV3-2	TRBJ1-2	CASSQDRGGYGYTF
TRBV7-2	TRBJ2-4	CASSLDRGPDIQYF
TRBV6-1	TRBJ2-2	CASSEWGGPNTGELFF
TRBV19	TRBJ2-1	CASKHSGTSDYNEQFF
TRBV28	TRBJ1-4	CASSLFTATNEKLFF
TRBV6-2/TRBV6-3	TRBJ1-1	CASSYDLGHISAMSTEAFF
TRBV7-8	TRBJ2-5	CASSLPRGPRSETQYF
TRBV2	TRBJ2-3	CASSVRVTGADTQYF
TRBV9	TRBJ1-4	CASSEGGLDEKLFF
TRBV4-1	TRBJ2-7	CASSQGGPSSYEQYF
TRBV4-2	TRBJ2-1	CASSQGPGGESSYNEQFF
TRBV6-6	TRBJ2-7	CASRTLTGGPYEQYF
TRBV30	TRBJ1-5	CAWDSKNQPQHF
TRBV5-1	TRBJ2-2	CASRSARDRGLTGELFF
TRBV29-1	TRBJ2-5	CSVQGDGETQYF
TRBV5-4	TRBJ1-1	CASSTPGGRWTEAFF
TRBV7-9	TRBJ1-1	CASQTMNTEAFF
TRBV7-9	TRBJ1-2	CASSLEWDSLYGYTF
TRBV6-5	TRBJ2-2	CASRRTSGLAGELFF
TRBV6-4	TRBJ1-5	CASSAHRDQPQHF
TRBV7-8	TRBJ1-1	CASSLLAGGNTEAFF
TRBV19	TRBJ1-5	CASSTKGQLNQPQHF
TRBV5-4	TRBJ2-7	CASSGATSGRFTYEQYF
TRBV6-1	TRBJ1-2	CASSEGGTAYGYTF
TRBV11-2	TRBJ2-5	CASFSGTRDQETQYF
TRBV3-1/TRBV3-2	TRBJ2-1	CASSQPTRSSYNEQFF
TRBV6-6	TRBJ1-5	CASSFRPDDRAQPQHF